This TCR beta chain was sequenced in a study of blood T cell repertoires in COVID-19. This clone was seen more than once but under ten times. Trimming removed 0 bases from V and 1 base from J, with 18 bases in between. The CDR3 extends over 17 amino acids. Germline loops: CDR1 GTSNPN, CDR2 SVGIG (reference sequence). TCRdb's copy holds only in-frame clones and misses some; the assay was immunoSEQ multiplex PCR. The sample shows 95,000 to 100,000 clones, roughly 85% of them seen only once. The chain recombines TRBV30 with TRBJ1-1; D unclear. The TCR comes from a woman aged 65 to 85 with active or convalescent COVID-19. Sequencing was performed on peripheral blood. The chain's CDR3 is CAWSVPKLATTNTEAFF. CDR3 DNA sequence: TGTGCCTGGAGTGTACCGAAGTTAGCGACAACGAACACTGAAGCTTTCTTT.